This T cell receptor beta chain was recovered during a study of T cells in tumors after PD-1 blockade. Overall study context: Patients had no prior checkpoint blockade, systemic immunosuppressants, or anti-cancer therapy within 4 weeks. Daily vismodegib 150 mg continued in a subset of anti-PD-1-treated patients.

Study observations and caveats: Peripheral recruitment is suggested, as some novel exhausted tumor clones were in pre-treatment blood.

Germline V lookup: CDR1 SQVTM, CDR2 ANQGSEA. The CDR3 runs to 12 residues. V was pared by 4 bases and J by 3 bases, with 9 bases between. Regarding this clone: What it binds is unknown.

Measured with immunoSEQ multiplex PCR; TCRdb has only the in-frame clones, and not every one. The repertoire consists of tens of thousands of clones, with 78% occurring once and the leading ten covering over 20%. Template: tumor biopsy or peripheral blood genomic DNA, roughly 550-6,500 ng per sample. The receptor comes from a human donor with basal cell carcinoma. The V gene is TRBV29-1, the J gene TRBJ2-5; the D gene is possibly TRBD1 (5 bases). This specimen consisted of PBMCs, obtained before anti-PD-1 treatment. CDR3 bases: TGCAGCGTTGTCAGGGTAGAAGAGACCCAGTACTTC. Protein: CSVVRVEETQYF.